The rows below give T cell receptor beta chains drawn from one sample of a study of OX40 agonist ivuxolimab in advanced cancers. Measured with immunoSEQ multiplex PCR; TCRdb has only the in-frame clones, and not every one. The table includes under 85,000 clones, over 85% detected once. The source material was CD4+ or CD8+ T cells sorted from blood, sampled in a trial of the OX40 agonist ivuxolimab. The receptors were sampled from an adult with an advanced solid tumor such as melanoma, head and neck, liver or kidney cancer. The CDR3 runs from the conserved cysteine through the conserved F or W. Fields, in order: J gene, clone size, V gene, D gene, CDR3 DNA, CDR3 protein. A D gene is named only where the DNA matches it firmly. Expanded clones are given a class, and other clones once, few, many or no size at all.

>TRBJ2-1|.|TRBV7-3|TRBD1
TGTGCCAGCAGCCCACAGGCCAGGGGGCGCGGTAATGAGCAGTTCTTC
CASSPQARGRGNEQFF
>TRBJ2-1|.|TRBV6-4|.
TGTGCCAGCAGTGATCGGTCGGGATCCTACAATGAGCAGTTCTTC
CASSDRSGSYNEQFF
>TRBJ2-7|.|TRBV27|.
TGTGCCAGCAGCACGGACGGCTCCTACGAGCAGTACTTC
CASSTDGSYEQYF
>TRBJ2-7|.|TRBV7-2|.
TGTGCCAGCAGCGGTCGTTCTACGATGTACGAGCAGTACTTC
CASSGRSTMYEQYF
>TRBJ1-2|.|TRBV29-1|.
TGCAGCGTCCTGGGCACCGCTAACTATGGCTACACCTTC
CSVLGTANYGYTF
>TRBJ2-1|.|TRBV25-1|TRBD2
TGTGCCAGCAGAGCGGGAGGGATCCTCAATGAGCAGTTCTTC
CASRAGGILNEQFF
>TRBJ2-7|.|TRBV4-3|TRBD2
TGCGCCAGCAGCCATCTTCTGACTAGCGGTAGCTACGAGCAGTACTTC
CASSHLLTSGSYEQYF
>TRBJ2-5|once|TRBV21-1|.
TGTGCCAGCAGCAAAGCGGACCAAGAGACCCAGTACTTC
CASSKADQETQYF
>TRBJ2-7|.|TRBV9|TRBD1
TGTGCCAGCAGCTTCGGGACAGCCGCTGAAGAGGAGCAGTACTTC
CASSFGTAAEEEQYF
>TRBJ2-3|.|TRBV7-6|TRBD1
TGTGCCAGCAGTTCCTGGGACAGGGAGACAGATACGCAGTATTTT
CASSSWDRETDTQYF
>TRBJ1-1|.|TRBV6-5|.
TGTGCCAGCAGTTACGTTCTTACGAAAATGGGGACTGAAGCTTTCTTT
CASSYVLTKMGTEAFF
>TRBJ2-1|.|TRBV27|.
TGTGCCAGCAGTTTTAGCGGAGTCACATACAATGAGCAGTTCTTC
CASSFSGVTYNEQFF
>TRBJ2-7|once|TRBV9|.
TGTGCCAGCAGCGCGCAAGGCGGGATTTCCTACGAGCAGTACTTC
CASSAQGGISYEQYF
>TRBJ2-4|.|TRBV7-2|.
TGTGCCAGCAGCTTAGGAATCCAAAACATTCAGTACTTC
CASSLGIQNIQYF
>TRBJ1-2|.|TRBV9|.
TGTGCCAGCAGCGTAGGGAACGACTATGGCTACACCTTC
CASSVGNDYGYTF
>TRBJ1-1|.|TRBV7-8|.
TGTGCCAGCAGCCCAACCCCATTCGGGGGCACTGAAGCTTTCTTT
CASSPTPFGGTEAFF
>TRBJ1-2|.|TRBV2|TRBD1
TGTGCCAGCAGTGGTATCGACAGGGCCCCGGGGGGCTACACCTTC
CASSGIDRAPGGYTF
>TRBJ1-2|.|TRBV15|TRBD1
TGTGCCACCAGCGGCGACAGGGTTGGTGGCTACACCTTC
CATSGDRVGGYTF
>TRBJ1-5|.|TRBV4-3|TRBD1
TGCGTCAGCAGCCAGGCTACAGGGGTAAGCAATCAGCCCCAGCATTTT
CVSSQATGVSNQPQHF
>TRBJ1-2|.|TRBV5-4|TRBD1
TGTGCCAGCAGCCCGGGACAGGGATTCTATGGCTACACCTTC
CASSPGQGFYGYTF
>TRBJ1-5|.|TRBV7-2|TRBD1
TGTGCCTTGAACATGAAGGGGGCAGGGACAGGTCAGCCCCAGCATTTT
CALNMKGAGTGQPQHF
>TRBJ2-7|.|TRBV7-2|.
TGTGCCAGCACCTCGTACCTAGTAGCCTACGAGCAGTACTTC
CASTSYLVAYEQYF
>TRBJ2-7|.|TRBV5-5|.
TGTGCCAGCAGCTTGCTGTGGGCGAAATCCTACGAGCAGTACTTC
CASSLLWAKSYEQYF
>TRBJ1-2|.|TRBV7-6|TRBD1
TGTGCCAGCAGCTTAGTTGGAGGGGGCTACTATGGCTACACCTTC
CASSLVGGGYYGYTF
>TRBJ2-7|once|TRBV19|.
TGTGCCAGTAGTCTACTCTCCGGGGGATACGAGCAGTACTTC
CASSLLSGGYEQYF
>TRBJ2-7|.|TRBV6-5|.
TGTGCCAGCAGTTATTCCCCGGAGTACGAGCAGTACTTC
CASSYSPEYEQYF
>TRBJ1-5|.|TRBV23-1|TRBD1
TGCGCCAGCCCTCGAGGGCCAAGGGGGCATCAGCCCCAGCATTTT
CASPRGPRGHQPQHF
>TRBJ2-1|.|TRBV7-2|.
TGTGCCAGCAGCTCCCCGTTGCGTAATGAGCAGTTCTTC
CASSSPLRNEQFF
>TRBJ2-3|.|TRBV12-5|TRBD2
TGTGCTAGTGGTTTGCCACTAGCGGGAGGGCCTATCCACTCAGATACGCAGTATTTT
CASGLPLAGGPIHSDTQYF
>TRBJ1-2|.|TRBV5-6|.
TGTGCCAGCAGCCTTGGGGAGGAGGGGCTTGATGGCTACACCTTC
CASSLGEEGLDGYTF
>TRBJ1-2|.|TRBV19|TRBD1
TGTGCCAGTAGTAAAGGAGCGGGGCAGGGGGTGAACTATGGCTACACCTTC
CASSKGAGQGVNYGYTF
>TRBJ2-3|.|TRBV6-6|.
TGTGCCAGCAGTTATACCCTGAGGGGGTCCACAGATACGCAGTATTTT
CASSYTLRGSTDTQYF
>TRBJ2-3|.|TRBV5-4|.
TGTGCCAGCAGCTTGGGTCAGGCTAGCACAGATACGCAGTATTTT
CASSLGQASTDTQYF
>TRBJ2-1|.|TRBV6-1|TRBD1
TGTGCCAGCAGTGAGTTACAGGGGGGAGGAGGTGAGCAGTTCTTC
CASSELQGGGGEQFF
>TRBJ2-1|.|TRBV6-6|.
TGTGCCACCCGAACTAGGGGTAGCGAGACCTACAATGAGCAGTTCTTC
CATRTRGSETYNEQFF
>TRBJ2-2|.|TRBV7-9|TRBD2
TGTGCCAGCAGCTTACCTATAGCGGGAGGTAACACCGGGGAGCTGTTTTTT
CASSLPIAGGNTGELFF
>TRBJ1-5|.|TRBV19|.
TGTGCGTGGAACAATCAGCCCCAGCATTTT
CAWNNQPQHF
>TRBJ2-4|once|TRBV6-5|.
TGTGCCAGCAGTTACTCGAGTTTCGAAGCCAAAAACATTCAGTACTTC
CASSYSSFEAKNIQYF
>TRBJ2-7|.|TRBV7-2|.
TGTGCCAGCAGCTTAGCGTTTGCCTACGAGCAGTACTTC
CASSLAFAYEQYF